The T cell receptor beta chain under discussion was sequenced for a study of OX40 agonist ivuxolimab in advanced cancers. Trimming cost V 2 bases and J 2 bases, with 4 bases left between them. From germline, CDR1 is SQVTM and CDR2 ANQGSEA. The CDR3 extends over 11 amino acids. Libraries were prepared by immunoSEQ multiplex PCR; TCRdb keeps only in-frame clonotypes and omits some of them. The sample holds 55,000 to 70,000 clones; about 82% are singletons and the top ten take roughly 11%. The rearrangement links TRBV29-1 to TRBJ2-7; no firm D call. The clonotype originates from an adult with an advanced solid tumor such as melanoma, head and neck, liver or kidney cancer. The source material was CD4+ or CD8+ T cells sorted from blood, sampled in a trial of the OX40 agonist ivuxolimab. The CDR3: CSVETTYEQYF. The CDR3 nucleotides read TGCAGCGTTGAAACAACCTACGAGCAGTACTTC.